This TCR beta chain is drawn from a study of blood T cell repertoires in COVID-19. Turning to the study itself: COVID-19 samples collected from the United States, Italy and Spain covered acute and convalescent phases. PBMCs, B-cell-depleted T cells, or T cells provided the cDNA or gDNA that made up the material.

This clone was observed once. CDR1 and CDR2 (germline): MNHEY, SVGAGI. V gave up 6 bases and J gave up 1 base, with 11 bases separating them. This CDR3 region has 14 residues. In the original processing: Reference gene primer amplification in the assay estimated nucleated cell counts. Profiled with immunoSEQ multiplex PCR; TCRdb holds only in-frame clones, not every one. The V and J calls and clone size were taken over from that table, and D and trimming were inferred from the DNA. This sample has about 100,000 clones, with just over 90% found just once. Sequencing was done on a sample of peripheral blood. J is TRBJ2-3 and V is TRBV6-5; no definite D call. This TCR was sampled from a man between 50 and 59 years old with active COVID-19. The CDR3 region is CASRPHRGTDTQYF. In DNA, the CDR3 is TGTGCCAGCAGACCCCACCGGGGCACAGATACGCAGTATTTT.